This is a list of T cell receptor beta chains from one sample in a study of CD8+CD57+ T cells in acquired aplastic anemia. TCRdb fed the reads into MiXCR, producing one record per CDR3 protein. The sample consists of just over 400,000 distinct CDR3 sequences, 55% to 75% of them appearing once. The source material was sorted CD4+, CD8+, or CD8+CD57+ T cells (not recorded which) from PBMCs. Receptors originate from a human donor in good health, serving as a control. The CDR3 runs from the conserved cysteine through the conserved F or W. The order of the fields is V gene, D gene, clone size, J gene, CDR3 DNA, CDR3 protein. A D gene is named only where the DNA matches it firmly. A clone size is listed for some rows: how often the clone was seen (once, few, many), or a class if it is expanded.

V: TRBV7-2
D: .
size: .
J: TRBJ1-5
DNA: TGTGCCAGCGGCTCAGGGGGCAATCAGCCCCAGCATTTT
CDR3: CASGSGGNQPQHF

V: TRBV10-1
D: .
size: .
J: TRBJ2-2
DNA: TGCGCCAGCAGTGTCGAGGCCAGAAACACCGGGGAGCTGTTTTTT
CDR3: CASSVEARNTGELFF

V: TRBV9
D: TRBD1
size: many
J: TRBJ1-3
DNA: TGTGCCAGCAGCTTACAGGGGAGAAACACCATATATTTT
CDR3: CASSLQGRNTIYF

V: TRBV7-8
D: TRBD1
size: .
J: TRBJ1-4
DNA: TGTGCCAGCAGCTTTAACAGGGGAACTAATGAAAAACTGTTTTTT
CDR3: CASSFNRGTNEKLFF

V: TRBV7-6
D: .
size: .
J: TRBJ2-1
DNA: TGTGCCAGCAGTGAAGCAGAGGGGCCATTTGAGCAGTTCTTC
CDR3: CASSEAEGPFEQFF

V: TRBV2
D: .
size: .
J: TRBJ1-5
DNA: TGTGCCAGCAGCCCCCTTCTGGCTAATACGCAGCATTTT
CDR3: CASSPLLANTQHF

V: TRBV7-2
D: .
size: .
J: TRBJ1-6
DNA: TGTGCCAGCAGTGCGACGTCTTTGGGCACTGAACCCTTCCACTTT
CDR3: CASSATSLGTEPFHF

V: TRBV15
D: .
size: many
J: TRBJ1-6
DNA: TGTGCCACCAGCAGAACACGGGCTTTTAATTCACCCCTCCACTTT
CDR3: CATSRTRAFNSPLHF

V: TRBV20-1
D: .
size: many
J: TRBJ2-3
DNA: TGCAGTGTGAGAAGCGTTAGCACAGATACGCAGTATTTT
CDR3: CSVRSVSTDTQYF

V: TRBV19
D: TRBD1
size: .
J: TRBJ1-6
DNA: TGTGCCACCATGGGGACAGTTAATTCACCCCTCCACTTT
CDR3: CATMGTVNSPLHF

V: TRBV5-5
D: .
size: .
J: TRBJ2-1
DNA: TGTGCCAGCAGCTCAGAGGGAAGCTCCTACAATGAGCAGTTCTTC
CDR3: CASSSEGSSYNEQFF